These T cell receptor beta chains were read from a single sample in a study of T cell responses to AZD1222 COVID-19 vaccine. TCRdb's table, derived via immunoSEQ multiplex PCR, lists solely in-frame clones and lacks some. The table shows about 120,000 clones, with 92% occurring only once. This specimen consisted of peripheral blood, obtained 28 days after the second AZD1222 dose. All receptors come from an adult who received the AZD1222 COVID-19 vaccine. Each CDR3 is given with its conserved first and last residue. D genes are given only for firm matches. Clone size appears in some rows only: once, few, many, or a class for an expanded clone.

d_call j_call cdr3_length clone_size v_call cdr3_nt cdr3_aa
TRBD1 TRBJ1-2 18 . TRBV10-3 TGTGCCATCAGTGAGACAAGACAGGGGGGACCTCCTAACTATGGCTACACCTTC CAISETRQGGPPNYGYTF
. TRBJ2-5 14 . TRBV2 TGTGCCAGCGGCCACAACAGGGAGGGGGAGACCCAGTACTTC CASGHNREGETQYF
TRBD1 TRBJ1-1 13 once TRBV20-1 TGCAGTGCTAGTGGAGGGGGCCACACTGAAGCTTTCTTT CSASGGGHTEAFF
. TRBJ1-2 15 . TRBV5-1 TGCGCCAGCAGCTTGGAGTCCGGCTCTAACTATGGCTACACCTTC CASSLESGSNYGYTF
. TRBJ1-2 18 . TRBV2 TGTGCCAGCAGGGCCGCCCAGCAGGGACTCAAAGACAACTATGGCTACACCTTC CASRAAQQGLKDNYGYTF
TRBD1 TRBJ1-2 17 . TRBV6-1 TGTGCCAGCAGTGAAGGAAGGACAGGGGGCTTCGGCTATGGCTACACCTTC CASSEGRTGGFGYGYTF
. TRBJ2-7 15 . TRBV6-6 TGTGCCAGCATAGGTACGGCCTTTTCGAGTAACGAGCAGTACTTC CASIGTAFSSNEQYF
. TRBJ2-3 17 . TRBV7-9 TGTGCCAGCAGCCCGACGGGGTACCGCCCCCGCACAGATACGCAGTATTTT CASSPTGYRPRTDTQYF
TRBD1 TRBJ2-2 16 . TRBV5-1 TGCGCCAGCAGCTCAATAACAGGGGCGCCTACCGGGGAGCTGTTTTTT CASSSITGAPTGELFF
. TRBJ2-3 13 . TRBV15 TGTGCCACGGCCCCCGGGGTTACAGATACGCAGTATTTT CATAPGVTDTQYF
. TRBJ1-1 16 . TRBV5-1 TGCGCCAGCAGCAAGAGGGCCGAGACCTTGAACACTGAAGCTTTCTTT CASSKRAETLNTEAFF
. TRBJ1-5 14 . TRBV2 TGTGCCAGCAAGAATGACAGGTACGATCAGCCCCAGCATTTT CASKNDRYDQPQHF
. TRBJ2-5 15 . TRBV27 TGTGCCAGCAGTACGACAGGCCCTGGGGGAGAGACCCAGTACTTC CASSTTGPGGETQYF
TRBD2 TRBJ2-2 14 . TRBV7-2 TGTGCCAGCAGCTTCGGACTAGCTTCCGGGGAGCTGTTTTTT CASSFGLASGELFF
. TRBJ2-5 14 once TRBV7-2 TGTGCCAGCCGGGGGCCGGGACCCCAAGAGACCCAGTACTTC CASRGPGPQETQYF
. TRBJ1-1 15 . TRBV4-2 TGTGCCAGCAGCCAAAGGGTTGGAGACCGGGATGAAGCTTTCTTT CASSQRVGDRDEAFF
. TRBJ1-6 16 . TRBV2 TGTGCCAGCAGTAACAGGAAAAGCTCCTATAATTCACCCCTCCACTTT CASSNRKSSYNSPLHF
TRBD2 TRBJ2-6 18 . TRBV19 TGTGCCACTCAGAGGGCTAGCGGAGACCTCTCTGGGGCCAACGTCCTGACTTTC CATQRASGDLSGANVLTF
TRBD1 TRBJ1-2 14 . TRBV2 TGTGCCAGCAGGGGGACAGGGGGCAACTATGGCTACACCTTC CASRGTGGNYGYTF
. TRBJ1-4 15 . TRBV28 TGTGCCAGCAGCTTACCCGATGGGGCTAATGAAAAACTGTTTTTT CASSLPDGANEKLFF
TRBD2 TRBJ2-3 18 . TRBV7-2 TGTGCCAGCAGCTTAGTAGCGGGGGCGCCGGGAGGCACAGATACGCAGTATTTT CASSLVAGAPGGTDTQYF
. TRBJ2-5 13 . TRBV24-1 TGTGCCACCAGTGATAACCCCCAAGAGACCCAGTACTTC CATSDNPQETQYF